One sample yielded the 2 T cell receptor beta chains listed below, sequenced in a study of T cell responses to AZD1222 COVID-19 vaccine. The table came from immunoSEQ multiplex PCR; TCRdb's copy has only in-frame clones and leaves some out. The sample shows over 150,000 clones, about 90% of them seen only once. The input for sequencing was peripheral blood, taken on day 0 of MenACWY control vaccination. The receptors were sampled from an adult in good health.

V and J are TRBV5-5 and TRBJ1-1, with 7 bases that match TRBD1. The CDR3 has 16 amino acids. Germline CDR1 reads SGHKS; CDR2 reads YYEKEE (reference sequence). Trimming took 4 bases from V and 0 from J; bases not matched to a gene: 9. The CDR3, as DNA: TGTGCCAGCAGCCTCGCGCAGGGGGTAATGAACACTGAAGCTTTCTTT. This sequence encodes CASSLAQGVMNTEAFF.

Here the CDR3 DNA reads TGTGCCAGCAGATTGGGGACTAGCGGGAGTGGGGAGCAGTACTTC. The encoded protein is CASRLGTSGSGEQYF. The rearrangement links TRBV11-2 to TRBJ2-7; 14 bases fit TRBD2. The trim removed 6 bases at V and 7 bases at J, leaving 8 bases unmatched. Germline V gene lookup returns CDR1 SGHAT and CDR2 FQNNGV. The CDR3 is 15 residues long.